The 13 T cell receptor beta chains below all came from one sample that was sequenced in a study of cytomegalovirus exposure and HLA in healthy donors. TCRdb's copy holds only in-frame clones and misses some; the assay was immunoSEQ multiplex PCR. Altogether roughly 190,000 clones are present, 86% being singletons, with the ten largest covering around 7.2%. The source material was PBMCs. These receptors all stem from a young man in good health and CMV-seropositive.

This clone has just one count. V gene TRBV7-2 combines with J gene TRBJ1-4; no clear D. Deletions cut 1 base from V and 8 bases from J, with 14 bases between. The CDR3 is 15 residues long. Germline V gene sequence: CDR1 SGHTA, CDR2 FQGNSA. The CDR3 coding sequence is TGTGCCAGCAGCTTAGAGCCCCGGATTGGCGAAAAACTGTTTTTT. It is translated as CASSLEPRIGEKLFF.

The chain uses TRBV13 and TRBJ2-1; TRBD1 might be the D (6 bases). Germline V gene lookup returns CDR1 PRHDT and CDR2 FYEKMQ (reference sequence). There are 18 residues in the CDR3. Trimming removed 8 bases at V and 2 bases at J, with 25 bases between. CDR3 nucleotide sequence: TGTGCCAGCCTTTCCGGACAGAGTGTGCGCAAAGCCTACAATGAGCAGTTCTTC. Amino acid sequence: CASLSGQSVRKAYNEQFF.

The chain has TRBV5-1 and TRBJ1-2; the D gene is possibly TRBD1 (6 bases). The V gene lost 0 bases and the J gene lost 7 bases, with 13 bases spanning the gap. In germline, CDR1 is SGHRS, CDR2 YFSETQ. This CDR3 is built from 14 residues. CDR3 sequence reads: CASSLENRAIGYTF. DNA of the CDR3: TGCGCCAGCAGCTTGGAAAACAGGGCTATTGGCTACACCTTC.

This chain joins TRBV6-8 and TRBJ1-6; D not certain. CDR3 size: 15 residues. CDR1 and CDR2 from the germline V gene are MNHGY and SAAAGT. V lost 7 bases and J 8 bases, leaving 18 bases between the germline ends. The CDR3 region is CASNPGYSTHSPLHF. In nucleotides, the CDR3 is TGTGCCAGCAACCCGGGTTACTCTACGCATTCACCCCTCCACTTT.

The chain joins TRBV11-1 to TRBJ2-7; unclear D gene. With 2 bases removed from V and 3 bases from J, the gap between germline ends came to 5 bases. Germline lookup yields CDR1 SGHAT and CDR2 FQDESV (reference sequence). The CDR3 is 12 amino acids. The CDR3 DNA sequence: TGTGCCAGCAGCTTATCGGTCTACGAGCAGTACTTC. Protein product: CASSLSVYEQYF.

The chain links TRBV6-6 to TRBJ2-1; 9 bases fit TRBD2. This CDR3 spans 15 amino acids. The trim removed 3 bases at V and 2 bases at J, leaving 2 bases unmatched. Germline-derived CDR1 and CDR2 are MNHNY and SVGAGI (reference sequence). CDR3 coding DNA: TGTGCCAGCAGTTATGCGGGAGGGCCCTACAATGAGCAGTTCTTC. Translated, it gives CASSYAGGPYNEQFF.

The chain carries TRBV4-2 and TRBJ1-1, with D hard to call. CDR1 is LGHNA and CDR2 is YNFKEQ in the germline V gene. This CDR3 is 16 amino acids long. Trimming shortened V by 7 bases and J by 7 bases, and 25 bases separated the two germline ends. CDR3 region: CASTSSIRDQIDEAFF. The CDR3 nucleotides read TGTGCCAGCACCTCGTCGATTAGAGATCAAATAGATGAAGCTTTCTTT.

This rearrangement joins TRBV6-5 to TRBJ2-7; unclear D gene. Germline CDR1 and CDR2: MNHEY and SVGAGI. The CDR3 is 12 amino acids. Trimming stripped 9 bases from V and 4 bases from J, with 13 bases between. CDR3 protein: CASHQAGYEQYF. In nucleotides, the CDR3 is TGTGCCAGTCATCAAGCCGGTTACGAGCAGTACTTC.

The chain recombines TRBV28 with TRBJ2-3, with 10 bases identical to TRBD2. This CDR3 contains 14 residues. Germline values: CDR1 MDHEN, CDR2 SYDVKM. The V segment lost 3 bases and the J segment 5 bases; nucleotides outside the gene matches: 2. The CDR3 sequence is CASSLLAGEDTQYF. CDR3 coding DNA: TGTGCCAGCAGTTTGCTAGCGGGGGAAGATACGCAGTATTTT.

The chain has TRBV15 and TRBJ2-7; D is possibly TRBD1 (5 bases). Trimming pared 2 bases from V and 3 bases from J, leaving 14 bases between. The germline V gene has CDR1 LNHNV and CDR2 YYDKDF (reference sequence). The CDR3 spans 15 residues. CDR3 DNA: TGTGCCACCAGCAGAAGGGGCAGGGCCAGCTACGAGCAGTACTTC. This gives the protein CATSRRGRASYEQYF. Full variable domain (remainder filled in from reference TRBV15 and TRBJ2-7): DAMVIQNPRYQVTQFGKPVTLSCSQTLNHNVMYWYQQKSSQAPKLLFHYYDKDFNNEADTPDNFQSRRPNTSFCFLDIRSPGLGDTAMYLCATSRRGRASYEQYFGPGTRLTVT.

The rearrangement links TRBV27 to TRBJ2-5; 9 bases line up with TRBD2. J was trimmed by 5 bases and V by 6 bases; bases with no gene match: 4. The CDR3 runs 13 residues. The germline CDR1 and CDR2 sequences are MNHEY and SMNVEV (reference sequence). The CDR3 spells CASRLAGGETQYF. CDR3 nucleotides: TGTGCCAGCAGGTTGGCGGGAGGGGAGACCCAGTACTTC.

The chain combines TRBV29-1 with TRBJ2-5; D perhaps matches TRBD2 (6 bases). Trimming cost V 8 bases and J 2 bases, with 9 bases left between them. The germline CDR1 and CDR2 sequences are SQVTM and ANQGSEA. The length of the CDR3 is 11 residues. In DNA form, the CDR3 reads TGCAGCACGGGAGTGCAAGAGACCCAGTACTTC. It codes for CSTGVQETQYF.

The rearrangement uses TRBV6-6 and TRBJ2-3; D call uncertain. V lost 5 bases to trimming and J lost 3 bases, with 9 bases between them. In germline, CDR1 is MNHNY, CDR2 SVGAGI (reference sequence). The CDR3 has 13 amino acids. CDR3 sequence: CASSPDWTDTQYF. The CDR3 coding sequence is TGTGCCAGCAGTCCCGACTGGACAGATACGCAGTATTTT.